This entry lists 23 T cell receptor beta chains sequenced from one sample in a study of beta chain features in type 1 diabetes. What was sequenced were expressed TCRB transcripts, since all of the isolated RNA had been reverse transcribed. The protocol was immunoSEQ multiplex PCR, while the TCRdb copy is restricted to in-frame clones and leaves out a portion. The sample yields under 450,000 clones, 11% to 15% seen once. The sample was naive CD4+ T cells from blood. The receptor source for this set is a man younger than 40 in good health.

The chain employs TRBV7-9 and TRBJ1-1; D is undetermined. CDR3 length: 14 residues. Germline CDR1 SEHNR, CDR2 FQNEAQ (reference sequence). Trimming took off 3 bases at V and 1 base at J, with 9 bases between the two ends. The CDR3 reads CASSLMSPNTEAFF. CDR3 sequence (DNA): TGTGCCAGCAGCTTGATGTCCCCGAACACTGAAGCTTTCTTT.

V and J are TRBV28 and TRBJ2-5; D remains ambiguous. The CDR3 length is 11 residues. V lost 4 bases and J lost 3, with 3 bases in between. CDR1 and CDR2 from the germline V gene are MDHEN and SYDVKM. CDR3 nucleotides: TGTGCCAGCAGTTCTGAAGAGACCCAGTACTTC. This sequence encodes CASSSEETQYF.

This clone has a handful of counts. The V gene is TRBV11-2, the J gene TRBJ2-7; D not resolved. V was trimmed by 3 bases and J by 4 bases, leaving 19 bases between them. The CDR3 sequence is 16 residues long. Germline assignment: CDR1 SGHAT and CDR2 FQNNGV. The CDR3 spells CASSLLFDRVLYEQYF. The CDR3 DNA reads as TGTGCCAGCAGCTTGTTGTTTGATCGGGTCTTATACGAGCAGTACTTC.

V usage is TRBV30 and J usage is TRBJ2-3; either TRBD1 or TRBD2 may supply D (7 bases each). The CDR3 totals 15 residues. The germline V gene encodes CDR1 GTSNPN and CDR2 SVGIG (reference sequence). Trimming took off 4 bases at V and 4 bases at J, with 18 bases between the two ends. CDR3 DNA sequence: TGTGCCTGGAACAGGGGTAGCGGGTCCCCAGATACGCAGTATTTT. This sequence encodes CAWNRGSGSPDTQYF. Full variable domain (outside the CDR3, taken from reference TRBV30 and TRBJ2-3): SQTIHQWPATLVQPVGSPLSLECTVEGTSNPNLYWYRQAAGRGLQLLFYSVGIGQISSEVPQNLSASRPQDRQFILSSKKLLLSDSGFYLCAWNRGSGSPDTQYFGPGTRLTVL.

The genes are TRBV7-3 and TRBJ2-6; 7 bases map to TRBD1. The CDR3 contains 17 residues. Unmatched junction bases numbered 10, after V lost 5 bases and J lost 3 bases. Germline CDR1 reads SGHTA; CDR2 reads FQGTGA. The CDR3 DNA reads TGTGCCAGCAGCACAAGACAGGGTTTAGGTGGGGCCAACGTCCTGACTTTC. Translated: CASSTRQGLGGANVLTF.

As DNA, the CDR3 is TGTGCCAGCAGCTTAGCAGGAGCGGGGGGGCGCGAGACCCAGTACTTC. Its translation: CASSLAGAGGRETQYF. The V and J genes are TRBV7-2 and TRBJ2-5; 10 bases map to TRBD2. V trimming: 0 bases; J trimming: 5 bases; junction bases outside the gene matches: 6. CDR1 SGHTA and CDR2 FQGNSA come from the germline V gene. CDR3 length: 16 amino acids.

A note on this clone: This sample includes further DNA sequences coding for the same CDR3. V and J are TRBV9 and TRBJ2-1; D is perhaps TRBD1 (6 bases). Germline CDR1 SGDLS, CDR2 YYNGEE. Deletions cut 0 bases from V and 2 bases from J, with 6 bases between. This CDR3 comprises 14 residues. This CDR3 is CASSVGDTYNEQFF. As DNA, the CDR3 is TGTGCCAGCAGCGTAGGGGACACCTACAATGAGCAGTTCTTC.

This clone has just a few counts. The chain joins TRBV7-6 to TRBJ2-3, with D tentatively TRBD1 or TRBD2 (5 bases each). The CDR3 is made up of 13 amino acids. Germline CDR1 reads SGHVS; CDR2 reads FNYEAQ. Trimming cost V 5 bases and J 3 bases, with 9 bases left between them. CDR3 coding DNA: TGTGCCAGCAGCCCGGGACGGACAGATACGCAGTATTTT. Translation gives CASSPGRTDTQYF. The variable domain in full, completed from reference TRBV7-6 and TRBJ2-3, reads GAGVSQSPRYKVTKRGQDVALRCDPISGHVSLYWYRQALGQGPEFLTYFNYEAQQDKSGLPNDRFSAERPEGSISTLTIQRTEQRDSAMYRCASSPGRTDTQYFGPGTRLTVL.

The chain uses TRBV7-9 and TRBJ2-3; D possibly corresponds to TRBD1 (5 bases). Deletions cut 5 bases from V and 6 bases from J, with 15 bases between. Germline CDR1 SEHNR, CDR2 FQNEAQ (reference sequence). This CDR3 has 14 amino acids. CDR3 region: CASSRSRVADTQYF. CDR3 nucleotide sequence: TGTGCCAGCAGCCGTTCCAGGGTGGCGGATACGCAGTATTTT. The full variable domain, in which reference TRBV7-9 and TRBJ2-3 provide the parts outside the CDR3, is DTGVSQNPRHKITKRGQNVTFRCDPISEHNRLYWYRQTLGQGPEFLTYFQNEAQLEKSRLLSDRFSAERPKGSFSTLEIQRTEQGDSAMYLCASSRSRVADTQYFGPGTRLTVL.

This chain uses TRBV6-1 with TRBJ2-7, with 8 nucleotides matching TRBD1. This CDR3 has 15 residues. The germline V gene has CDR1 MNHNS and CDR2 SASEGT. V lost 6 bases, J lost 6 bases, and 13 bases stayed unmatched. CDR3 protein: CASRGQVRFSSEQYV. CDR3 nucleotide sequence: TGTGCCAGCAGGGGACAGGTGCGTTTCAGTAGCGAGCAGTACGTC.

CDR3 nucleotides: TGTGCCATCAGTGCCGGGACAGGGGCATACGAGCAGTACGTC. It translates to CAISAGTGAYEQYV. The rearrangement links TRBV10-3 to TRBJ2-7; 10 nucleotides line up with TRBD1. The CDR3 spans 14 residues. Trimming took 4 bases from V and 4 from J; bases not matched to a gene: 4. Germline assignment: CDR1 ENHRY and CDR2 SYGVKD.

The rearrangement links TRBV19 to TRBJ1-6, with 7 nucleotides matching TRBD1. This CDR3 is 14 amino acids long. V lost 7 bases, J lost 7 bases, and 7 bases stayed unmatched. Germline V gene sequence: CDR1 LNHDA, CDR2 SQIVND (reference sequence). CDR3 DNA sequence: TGTGCCAGTAATCCAGGGGGAAGCAATTCACCCCTCCACTTT. This encodes CASNPGGSNSPLHF. Full variable domain (remainder filled in from reference TRBV19 and TRBJ1-6): DGGITQSPKYLFRKEGQNVTLSCEQNLNHDAMYWYRQDPGQGLRLIYYSQIVNDFQKGDIAEGYSVSREKKESFPLTVTSAQKNPTAFYLCASNPGGSNSPLHFGNGTRLTVT.

V and J are TRBV5-4 and TRBJ1-2; D is perhaps TRBD1 (5 bases). Trimming left V 0 bases short and J 7 bases short, with 10 bases between. CDR1 SGHNT and CDR2 YYREEE come from the germline V gene (reference sequence). The CDR3 has 13 residues. The CDR3 DNA reads as TGTGCCAGCAGCTTGGCGGGGGGAACTGGCTACACCTTC. Its translation is CASSLAGGTGYTF.

The chain couples TRBV18 to TRBJ2-5; TRBD2 is a possible D gene (5 bases). The CDR3 is 15 amino acids. In germline, CDR1 is KGHSH, CDR2 LQKENI. Trimming left V 2 bases short and J 1 base short, with 11 bases between. The CDR3 bases are TGTGCCAGCTCACCAGTCCCCGGGGTCCAAGAGACCCAGTACTTC. Its translation is CASSPVPGVQETQYF. Full variable domain (remainder filled in from reference TRBV18 and TRBJ2-5): NAGVMQNPRHLVRRRGQEARLRCSPMKGHSHVYWYRQLPEEGLKFMVYLQKENIIDESGMPKERFSAEFPKEGPSILRIQQVVRGDSAAYFCASSPVPGVQETQYFGPGTRLLVL.

This clone was observed a few times. The gene calls are TRBV29-1 and TRBJ1-1, with D possibly being TRBD1 (5 bases). CDR1 is SQVTM, CDR2 ANQGSEA, per germline. The CDR3 has 10 residues. Trimming stripped 4 bases from V and 11 bases from J, with 11 bases between. In DNA, the CDR3 is TGCAGCGTTGTACAGGCTGTTGCTTTCTTT. Translating it yields CSVVQAVAFF.

The gene calls are TRBV2 and TRBJ2-7, with 7 bases that match TRBD1. CDR3 length equals 16 residues. J gave up 3 bases and V 5 bases, and 13 bases lay outside the gene matches. CDR1 is SNHLY, CDR2 FYNNEI, per germline. The CDR3 region has the DNA TGTGCCAGCAGTCCTCTCCGGGACAGAATCTACTACGAGCAGTACGTC. Translating gives CASSPLRDRIYYEQYV.

This clone was recorded a few times. The CDR3 bases are TGTGCCAGCAGCCGGGAGCTCGGGGAGCAGTACTTC. This sequence encodes CASSRELGEQYF. This chain joins TRBV5-6 and TRBJ2-7; weak D call: TRBD2 (6 bases). The CDR3 consists of 12 residues. The V end was cut by 4 bases, the J end by 7 bases, with 12 bases between. Germline V lookup: CDR1 SGHDT, CDR2 YYEEEE.

This clone was observed a handful of times. The rearrangement uses TRBV7-9 and TRBJ2-2; D is undetermined. Germline-derived CDR1 and CDR2 are SEHNR and FQNEAQ (reference sequence). The CDR3 sequence is 14 residues long. Trimming removed 6 bases at V and 4 bases at J, with 12 bases between. The CDR3 protein is CASSPTVSTGELFF. In DNA, the CDR3 is TGTGCCAGCAGTCCTACCGTTAGCACCGGGGAGCTGTTTTTT. Full variable domain (rest looked up from reference TRBV7-9 and TRBJ2-2): DTGVSQNPRHKITKRGQNVTFRCDPISEHNRLYWYRQTLGQGPEFLTYFQNEAQLEKSRLLSDRFSAERPKGSFSTLEIQRTEQGDSAMYLCASSPTVSTGELFFGEGSRLTVL.

This clone was picked up a small number of times. The rearrangement joins TRBV5-1 to TRBJ2-7, with D unresolved. Trimming pared 4 bases from V and 6 bases from J, leaving 17 bases between. This CDR3 is built from 14 residues. Germline CDR1 SGHRS, CDR2 YFSETQ. CDR3 in amino acids: CASSAETELREQYF. The DNA for the CDR3 is TGCGCCAGCAGCGCAGAGACCGAATTACGCGAGCAGTACTTC.

The chain recombines TRBV30 with TRBJ1-5, with 7 positions matching TRBD1. CDR1 GTSNPN and CDR2 SVGIG come from the germline V gene (reference sequence). Losses at the gene ends were 4 bases for V and 2 bases for J; bases not matched to a gene: 5. This CDR3 has 14 residues. In DNA, the CDR3 is TGTGCCTGGAATACAGGGGACGGCAATCAGCCCCAGCATTTT. It codes for CAWNTGDGNQPQHF. The variable domain in full, with the rest retrieved from reference TRBV30 and TRBJ1-5, is SQTIHQWPATLVQPVGSPLSLECTVEGTSNPNLYWYRQAAGRGLQLLFYSVGIGQISSEVPQNLSASRPQDRQFILSSKKLLLSDSGFYLCAWNTGDGNQPQHFGDGTRLSIL.

The chain employs TRBV7-2 and TRBJ2-5; 10 nucleotides match TRBD2. V gave up 4 bases and J gave up 6 bases; unmatched junction bases: 11. This CDR3 region has 16 residues. In germline, CDR1 is SGHTA, CDR2 FQGNSA. The CDR3 here is CASSSSSGRARQTQYF. The CDR3 DNA is TGTGCCAGCAGCTCCTCCAGCGGGAGGGCTCGACAGACCCAGTACTTC.

In this sample, this clone turned up a few times. This sequence joins TRBV7-8 and TRBJ2-3; perhaps TRBD1 as D (5 bases). Germline values: CDR1 SGHVS, CDR2 FQNEAQ. The CDR3 spans 17 residues. V lost 2 bases and J 0 bases, leaving 15 bases between the germline ends. DNA for the CDR3: TGTGCCAGCAGCTTAAGACAGATCATGGATAGCACAGATACGCAGTATTTT. This gives the protein CASSLRQIMDSTDTQYF.

The rearrangement joins TRBV18 to TRBJ2-1, with TRBD2 identical over 7 bases. Germline trimming cut 3 bases from V and 6 bases from J; bases unmatched to any gene: 14. This CDR3 spans 17 amino acids. In germline, CDR1 is KGHSH, CDR2 LQKENI. DNA for the CDR3: TGTGCCAGCTCACCCACCGGCGGGAGCTTGGCCAGCAATGAGCAGTTCTTC. This sequence encodes CASSPTGGSLASNEQFF.